This note documents a single T cell receptor beta chain sequence. This record comes from a study of glioma-infiltrating T cells. Study context: Before surgery, glioma patients received dexamethasone for at most six days.

Using RNA template, CDR3s of TCR alpha and beta were amplified with iRepertoire arm-PCR. MiXCR, applied by TCRdb to the multiplex PCR reads, yields one record per CDR3 protein. Of fewer than 500,000 distinct CDR3 sequences in the sample, around 38% are singletons; the top ten hold 12%. V was shortened by 5 bases and J by 5 bases, with 22 bases between the two germline ends. This CDR3 contains 16 residues. The germline V gene has CDR1 MNHEY and CDR2 SVGAGI. Sequenced material: glioma tissue, nonneoplastic brain tissue, or PBMCs (not recorded which). The receptor was derived from a human donor with low-grade glioma or glioblastoma, undergoing nonglioma brain surgery, or in good health (not recorded which). The chain has TRBV6-5 and TRBJ2-7, with unresolved D. The CDR3 protein is CASSHALDGSPDEQYF. The CDR3 DNA follows: TGTGCCAGCAGTCACGCCCTAGACGGATCTCCCGACGAGCAGTACTTC.